This entry features one T cell receptor beta chain sequence. As processed by the authors: Counts of nucleated cells, estimated from reference gene primer amplification, were obtained. TCRdb keeps only in-frame clones here, not all; method: immunoSEQ multiplex PCR. The DNA was the basis for D and trimming; V, J and clone size are from that table. The data show about 59,000 clones, roughly 91% seen once. The sample originates from a study of blood T cell repertoires in COVID-19. Background on the study: Researchers got acute and convalescent COVID-19 samples from the United States, Italy and Spain.

J lost 2 bases, V lost 1 base, and 1 base had no gene match. Germline assignment: CDR1 MGHRA and CDR2 YSYEKL. The CDR3 is made up of 14 amino acids. The sequence was collected from a human donor in a cohort sampled during active COVID-19. This sequence joins TRBV4-1 and TRBJ2-5, with 7 nucleotides matching TRBD1. Material for sequencing was peripheral blood. The CDR3 loop reads CASSQARGQETQYF. CDR3 nucleotide sequence: TGCGCCAGCAGCCAAGCCAGGGGGCAAGAGACCCAGTACTTC.